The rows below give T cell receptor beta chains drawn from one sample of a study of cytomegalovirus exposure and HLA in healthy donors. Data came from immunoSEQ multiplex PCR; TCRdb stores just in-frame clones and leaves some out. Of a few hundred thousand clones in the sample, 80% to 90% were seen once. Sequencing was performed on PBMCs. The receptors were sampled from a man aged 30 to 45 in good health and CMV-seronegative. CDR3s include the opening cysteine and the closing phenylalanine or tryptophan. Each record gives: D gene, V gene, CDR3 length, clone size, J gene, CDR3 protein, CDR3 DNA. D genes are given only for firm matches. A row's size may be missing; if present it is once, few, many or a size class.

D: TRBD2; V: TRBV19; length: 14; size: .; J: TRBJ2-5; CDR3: CASSGHLGGETQYF; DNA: TGTGCCAGTAGCGGACACCTCGGGGGGGAGACCCAGTACTTC
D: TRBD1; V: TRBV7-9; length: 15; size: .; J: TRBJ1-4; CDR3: CASSWGQGQLEKLFF; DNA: TGTGCCAGCAGCTGGGGACAGGGACAACTTGAAAAACTGTTTTTT
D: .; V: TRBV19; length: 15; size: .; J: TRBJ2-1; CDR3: CASGTRDWNHNEQFF; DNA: TGTGCCAGTGGTACCCGGGACTGGAATCACAATGAGCAGTTCTTC
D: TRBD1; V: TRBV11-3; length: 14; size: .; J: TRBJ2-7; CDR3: CASSWGQDHYEQYF; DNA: TGTGCCAGCAGCTGGGGACAGGATCACTACGAGCAGTACTTC
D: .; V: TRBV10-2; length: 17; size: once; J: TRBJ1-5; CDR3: CASRANSIGGGDQPQHF; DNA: TGCGCCAGCAGGGCCAATTCGATCGGTGGGGGGGATCAGCCCCAGCATTTT
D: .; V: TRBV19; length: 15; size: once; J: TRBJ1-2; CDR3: CASSIRGERNYGYTF; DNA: TGTGCCAGTAGTATACGGGGGGAGCGAAACTATGGCTACACCTTC
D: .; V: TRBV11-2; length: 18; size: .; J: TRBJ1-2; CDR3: CASSLMGPGHSGHYGYTF; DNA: TGTGCCAGCAGCTTAATGGGTCCGGGACACTCTGGGCACTATGGCTACACCTTC
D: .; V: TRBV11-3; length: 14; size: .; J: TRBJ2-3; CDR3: CASSPGQSTDTQYF; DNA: TGTGCCAGCAGCCCCGGACAGAGCACAGATACGCAGTATTTT
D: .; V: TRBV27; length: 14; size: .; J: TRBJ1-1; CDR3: CASSFQGMDTEAFF; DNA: TGTGCCAGCAGTTTTCAGGGAATGGACACTGAAGCTTTCTTT
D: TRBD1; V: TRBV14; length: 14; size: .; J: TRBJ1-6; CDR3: CASSNRGLLSPLHF; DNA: TGTGCCAGCAGCAACAGGGGACTCCTTTCACCCCTCCACTTT
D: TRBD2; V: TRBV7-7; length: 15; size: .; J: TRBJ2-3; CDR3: CASSPNAGGTDTQYF; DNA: TGTGCTAGCAGCCCCAATGCGGGGGGCACAGATACGCAGTATTTT
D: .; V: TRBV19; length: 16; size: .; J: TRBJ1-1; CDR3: CASSETGGVRNTEAFF; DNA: TGTGCCAGTAGTGAAACAGGTGGGGTTCGAAACACTGAAGCTTTCTTT
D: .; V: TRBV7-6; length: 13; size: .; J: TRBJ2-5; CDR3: CASSFRGQETQYF; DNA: TGTGCCAGCAGCTTCAGGGGCCAAGAGACCCAGTACTTC
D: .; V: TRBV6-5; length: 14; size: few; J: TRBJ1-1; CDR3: CASSYRRVPTEAFF; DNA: TGTGCCAGCAGTTATAGGAGGGTCCCTACTGAAGCTTTCTTT
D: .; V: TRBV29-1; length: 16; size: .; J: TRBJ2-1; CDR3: CSVVPGAGEGYNEQFF; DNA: TGCAGCGTTGTCCCGGGAGCCGGGGAAGGATACAATGAGCAGTTCTTC
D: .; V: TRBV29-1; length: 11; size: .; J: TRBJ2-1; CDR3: CSVEGRQEQFF; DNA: TGCAGCGTGGAAGGGCGACAAGAGCAGTTCTTC
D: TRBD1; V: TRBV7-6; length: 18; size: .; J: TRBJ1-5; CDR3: CASSPQVGGGHFNQPQHF; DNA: TGTGCCAGCAGCCCTCAGGTCGGAGGGGGCCATTTCAATCAGCCCCAGCATTTT
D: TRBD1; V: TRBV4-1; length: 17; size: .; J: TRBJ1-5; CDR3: CASSQVHRGFGSQPQHF; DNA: TGCGCCAGCAGCCAAGTCCACAGGGGGTTCGGGAGTCAGCCCCAGCATTTT
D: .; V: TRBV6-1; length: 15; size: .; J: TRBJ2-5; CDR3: CASLGGGWYQETQYF; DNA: TGTGCCAGCCTCGGTGGCGGGTGGTACCAAGAGACCCAGTACTTC
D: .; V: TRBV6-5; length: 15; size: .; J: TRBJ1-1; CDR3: CASEARIIMNTEAFF; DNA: TGTGCCAGCGAGGCGAGGATCATTATGAACACTGAAGCTTTCTTT
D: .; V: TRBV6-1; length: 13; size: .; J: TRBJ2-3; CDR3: CASSGGLTDTQYF; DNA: TGTGCCAGCAGCGGGGGGCTCACAGATACGCAGTATTTT
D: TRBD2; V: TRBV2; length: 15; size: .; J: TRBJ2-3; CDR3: CASSSLRGGPDTQYF; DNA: TGTGCCAGCAGTAGTCTGCGGGGGGGCCCAGATACGCAGTATTTT
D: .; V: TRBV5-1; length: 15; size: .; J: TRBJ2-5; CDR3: CASSLDSPYQETQYF; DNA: TGCGCCAGCAGCCTGGACAGCCCTTACCAAGAGACCCAGTACTTC
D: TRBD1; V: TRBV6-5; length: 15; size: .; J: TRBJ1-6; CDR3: CASSLLRTGYSPLHF; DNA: TGTGCCAGCAGCCTGCTGAGGACAGGGTATTCACCCCTCCACTTT